The next 26 T cell receptor beta chains were all read from a single sample in a study of blood T cell repertoires in COVID-19. The table came from immunoSEQ multiplex PCR; TCRdb's copy has only in-frame clones and leaves some out. The table records over 90,000 clones, 81% of them present only once. The sample consisted of peripheral blood. These receptors came from an older man with COVID-19, enrolled during active disease.

The chain combines TRBV7-3 with TRBJ2-1; 9 bases match TRBD1. The CDR3 totals 15 residues. V trimming: 5 bases; J trimming: 2 bases; junction bases outside the gene matches: 4. Germline V CDR1 and CDR2: SGHTA, FQGTGA. CDR3 DNA sequence: TGTGCCAGCAGCCCCTGGGACAGGGCCTACAATGAGCAGTTCTTC. It codes for CASSPWDRAYNEQFF.

CDR3 region: CASSFYPPGQRNEKLFF. The CDR3 coding sequence is TGTGCCAGCAGTTTCTACCCTCCGGGACAGCGTAATGAAAAACTGTTTTTT. The gene calls are TRBV27 and TRBJ1-4; 7 bases are a match to TRBD1. The V and J ends lost 3 bases and 4 bases, in that order; junction bases with no gene match: 11. The CDR3 runs to 17 residues. Germline loops: CDR1 MNHEY, CDR2 SMNVEV (reference sequence).

The rearrangement uses TRBV2 and TRBJ2-6, with TRBD1 identical over 7 bases. CDR1 and CDR2 (germline): SNHLY, FYNNEI. This CDR3 spans 16 amino acids. V was pared by 6 bases and J by 2 bases, with 7 bases of the junction left unmatched. The CDR3 nucleotides read TGTGCCAGCAGACAGACAGGGAATGCTGGGGCCAACGTCCTGACTTTC. As protein: CASRQTGNAGANVLTF.

V and J are TRBV2 and TRBJ1-2; the D is unclear. V was trimmed by 6 bases and J by 0 bases, leaving 11 bases between them. The CDR3 runs to 14 residues. Germline V lookup: CDR1 SNHLY, CDR2 FYNNEI. This chain's CDR3 is CASRAVLANYGYTF. DNA for the CDR3: TGTGCCAGCAGGGCTGTACTAGCTAACTATGGCTACACCTTC.

This chain links TRBV12-3 or TRBV12-4 with TRBJ1-5; D may be TRBD1 (5 bases). The germline V and J ends were trimmed by 3 bases and 6 bases, with 9 bases remaining between them. This CDR3 has 13 residues. The CDR3 nucleotides are TGTGCCAGCAGTTTCCAAACAGGTCAGCCCCAGCATTTT. Translating gives CASSFQTGQPQHF.

The chain couples TRBV27 to TRBJ1-2; perhaps TRBD1 as D (6 bases). Looked up from germline, CDR1 is MNHEY and CDR2 is SMNVEV (reference sequence). Trimming removed 3 bases at V and 4 bases at J, with 12 bases between. The CDR3 loop spans 14 amino acids. CDR3 region: CASSFRGGSYGYTF. The CDR3 nucleotides read TGTGCCAGCAGTTTTCGAGGGGGAAGCTATGGCTACACCTTC.

J is TRBJ1-2 and V is TRBV6-6; no definite D call. Germline V gene data show CDR1 as MNHNY and CDR2 as SVGAGI (reference sequence). The V and J ends lost 4 bases and 8 bases respectively, with 11 bases between them. The CDR3 has 12 residues. The CDR3 DNA follows: TGTGCCAGCAGTTCCCTTCGAGGAGGCTACACCTTC. Translating it yields CASSSLRGGYTF.

V is TRBV3-1 (or the pseudogene TRBV3-2) and J is TRBJ2-2; 9 bases line up with TRBD2. With V trimmed by 4 bases and J by 6 bases, 12 bases remained unmatched. The CDR3 consists of 17 residues. Germline CDR1 and CDR2: LGHDT and YNNKEL (reference sequence). The CDR3: CASSPLRREGRAGELFF. DNA for the CDR3: TGTGCCAGCAGCCCATTGAGGCGGGAGGGCCGGGCCGGGGAGCTGTTTTTT.

This chain links TRBV4-2 with TRBJ1-2; weak D call: TRBD1 (5 bases). Between the trimmed V and J ends, which lost 9 bases and 3 bases, there was a span of 11 bases. Germline V lookup: CDR1 LGHNA, CDR2 YNFKEQ. This CDR3 region has 12 residues. For the CDR3, the DNA is TGTGCCAGTTCGCAGGGCCACTATGGCTACACCTTC. Amino acids: CASSQGHYGYTF.

This clone appeared a few times. The chain uses TRBV7-8 and TRBJ1-5; 7 positions match TRBD1. Germline V gives CDR1 SGHVS, CDR2 FQNEAQ. CDR3 length: 15 amino acids. The junction had 9 bases not matched to a gene; V was cut back by 5 bases and J by 5 bases. The CDR3, as DNA: TGTGCCAGCAGCCGAGGTAGAACAGGGGATCAGCCCCAGCATTTT. Amino acids: CASSRGRTGDQPQHF. Drawing the rest from reference TRBV7-8 and TRBJ1-5, the complete variable domain is GAGVSQSPRYKVAKRGQDVALRCDPISGHVSLFWYQQALGQGPEFLTYFQNEAQLDKSGLPSDRFFAERPEGSVSTLKIQRTQQEDSAVYLCASSRGRTGDQPQHFGDGTRLSIL.

This clone was detected only once. The chain has TRBV9 and TRBJ1-1; 7 bases align to TRBD1. The CDR3 contains 15 residues. Germline CDR1 reads SGDLS; CDR2 reads YYNGEE. V lost 4 bases to trimming and J lost 6 bases; unmatched junction nucleotides: 12. For the CDR3, the DNA is TGTGCCAGCAGCCCAATGCGGGACAGTACCGCTGAAGCTTTCTTT. This sequence encodes CASSPMRDSTAEAFF.

The chain links TRBV6-2 or TRBV6-3 to TRBJ1-1; 11 bases are shared with TRBD1. The CDR3 extends over 16 amino acids. CDR1 and CDR2 (germline): MNHEY, SVGEGT. V lost 2 bases, J lost 3 bases, and 5 bases stayed unmatched. The CDR3 spells CASSYRTGGADTEAFF. CDR3 sequence (DNA): TGTGCCAGCAGTTACAGGACAGGGGGCGCGGACACTGAAGCTTTCTTT.

This chain connects TRBV6-5 to TRBJ1-1; D is unresolved. Germline CDR1 and CDR2: MNHEY and SVGAGI. The CDR3 spans 15 residues. The V and J ends lost 6 bases and 5 bases respectively, with 19 bases between them. The CDR3 DNA reads TGTGCCAGCAGCGATCTACCAAACCCGGGGACTGAAGCTTTCTTT. Translating gives CASSDLPNPGTEAFF.

V is TRBV14 and J is TRBJ2-1; D remains unclear. The V gene lost 0 bases and the J gene lost 7 bases, with 10 bases spanning the gap. The germline V gene has CDR1 SGHDN and CDR2 FVKESK. There are 14 residues in the CDR3. The CDR3 bases are TGTGCCAGCAGCCAAGATCTGCGGCAGAATGAGCAGTTCTTC. This encodes CASSQDLRQNEQFF.

This rearrangement joins TRBV6-6 to TRBJ2-2; D possibly corresponds to TRBD1 (7 bases). This CDR3 is built from 17 residues. The V gene's germline CDR1 is MNHNY and CDR2 SVGAGI (reference sequence). V was clipped by 5 bases and J by 5 bases, with 21 bases between them. CDR3 sequence reads: CASSRSLSGGGTGELFF. In nucleotides, the CDR3 is TGTGCCAGCAGTCGATCGCTCTCAGGGGGAGGTACCGGGGAGCTGTTTTTT.

The gene calls are TRBV29-1 and TRBJ2-7; tentative D call: TRBD2 (6 bases). This CDR3 is 14 amino acids long. Germline CDR1 SQVTM, CDR2 ANQGSEA. V dropped 4 bases and J dropped 0 bases, with 13 bases sitting between them. Here the CDR3 reads CSVGVAVSSYEQYF. CDR3 in DNA: TGCAGCGTTGGGGTAGCGGTGAGCTCCTACGAGCAGTACTTC.

The gene calls are TRBV6-1 and TRBJ2-5, with 7 nucleotides matching TRBD1. CDR3 size: 15 residues. Germline lookup yields CDR1 MNHNS and CDR2 SASEGT. The trim removed 3 bases at V and 2 bases at J, leaving 6 bases unmatched. CDR3 DNA: TGTGCCAGCAGTGAGACACAGGGGATTCAAGAGACCCAGTACTTC. It translates to CASSETQGIQETQYF.

The chain is built from TRBV6-1 and TRBJ2-5; 7 bases agree with TRBD2. After removal of 2 bases from V and 4 bases from J, the junction contained 1 base not matched to a gene. Germline-derived CDR1 and CDR2 are MNHNS and SASEGT. The CDR3 is made up of 13 amino acids. The CDR3 protein is CASSETSVETQYF. The CDR3 DNA follows: TGTGCCAGCAGTGAAACTAGCGTAGAGACCCAGTACTTC.

V and J are TRBV28 and TRBJ1-2; D is unresolved. This CDR3 has 14 residues. Trimming shortened V by 7 bases and J by 4 bases, and 16 bases separated the two germline ends. Germline V lookup: CDR1 MDHEN, CDR2 SYDVKM. The CDR3 nucleotides read TGTGCCAGCACCCCTCCACGGGGAGGCTATGGCTACACCTTC. Protein sequence: CASTPPRGGYGYTF.

This clone was seen only a few times. The gene calls are TRBV9 and TRBJ1-6, with a possible D match to TRBD1 (5 bases). CDR1 and CDR2 from the germline V gene are SGDLS and YYNGEE. The CDR3 is made up of 14 amino acids. V was shortened by 0 bases and J by 9 bases, with 10 bases between the two germline ends. The CDR3 DNA reads TGTGCCAGCAGCGTAGCAGGGTTCGCTTCACCCCTCCACTTT. Protein product: CASSVAGFASPLHF.

In its sample, this clone was seen a few times. J is TRBJ2-2 and V is TRBV7-9; 7 bases are a match to TRBD1. The CDR3 runs to 15 residues. Germline V lookup: CDR1 SEHNR, CDR2 FQNEAQ (reference sequence). V was pared by 5 bases and J by 7 bases, with 10 bases of the junction left unmatched. CDR3 in DNA: TGTGCCAGCAGCACCCGGACAGGAACGGGCGGGGAGCTGTTTTTT. Protein sequence: CASSTRTGTGGELFF. The entire variable domain, with the rest obtained from reference TRBV7-9 and TRBJ2-2, is as follows: DTGVSQNPRHKITKRGQNVTFRCDPISEHNRLYWYRQTLGQGPEFLTYFQNEAQLEKSRLLSDRFSAERPKGSFSTLEIQRTEQGDSAMYLCASSTRTGTGGELFFGEGSRLTVL.

This rearrangement joins TRBV30 to TRBJ2-5; D gene uncertain. Trimming pared 0 bases from V and 5 bases from J, leaving 13 bases between. The CDR3 length is 14 residues. Germline assignment: CDR1 GTSNPN and CDR2 SVGIG (reference sequence). The CDR3 nucleotides are TGTGCCTGGAGTGTGGGCCCTCCTCGTGAGACCCAGTACTTC. Translated, it gives CAWSVGPPRETQYF.

The chain combines TRBV6-6 with TRBJ2-3; D might be TRBD2 (5 bases). V gave up 3 bases and J gave up 0 bases, with 7 bases separating them. This CDR3 is 14 amino acids long. The germline CDR1 and CDR2 sequences are MNHNY and SVGAGI (reference sequence). The DNA for the CDR3 is TGTGCCAGCAGTTATGGCGGGAGCACAGATACGCAGTATTTT. It specifies CASSYGGSTDTQYF.

The chain combines TRBV11-3 with TRBJ2-3; 7 bases map to TRBD1. The CDR3 totals 14 residues. Germline V gene sequence: CDR1 SGHNT, CDR2 YENEEA. V trimming: 5 bases; J trimming: 4 bases; junction bases outside the gene matches: 6. CDR3 bases: TGTGCCAGCAGCCCAGGGGGTCGAGCAGATACGCAGTATTTT. Its protein is CASSPGGRADTQYF. The full variable domain, its missing parts supplied by reference TRBV11-3 and TRBJ2-3, is EAGVVQSPRYKIIEKKQPVAFWCNPISGHNTLYWYLQNLGQGPELLIRYENEEAVDDSQLPKDRFSAERLKGVDSTLKIQPAELGDSAVYLCASSPGGRADTQYFGPGTRLTVL.

This clone appeared once. The V gene is TRBV7-9, the J gene TRBJ2-1; the match to TRBD1 covers 9 bases. This CDR3 contains 19 residues. Germline-derived CDR1 and CDR2 are SEHNR and FQNEAQ (reference sequence). Unmatched junction bases numbered 14, after V lost 5 bases and J lost 0 bases. CDR3 in amino acids: CASSPRTGATLSSYNEQFF. The DNA for the CDR3 is TGTGCCAGCAGCCCCCGGACAGGGGCGACCCTCAGCTCCTACAATGAGCAGTTCTTC.

The chain recombines TRBV29-1 with TRBJ2-5; a possible D gene is TRBD1 (6 bases). The V end was cut by 4 bases, the J end by 5 bases, with 17 bases between. The CDR3 has 14 amino acids. CDR1 is SQVTM, CDR2 ANQGSEA, per germline. CDR3 region: CSVAARGIEETQYF. CDR3 bases: TGCAGCGTTGCGGCCAGGGGAATTGAGGAGACCCAGTACTTC. The full variable domain, its missing parts supplied by reference TRBV29-1 and TRBJ2-5, is SAVISQKPSRDICQRGTSLTIQCQVDSQVTMMFWYRQQPGQSLTLIATANQGSEATYESGFVIDKFPISRPNLTFSTLTVSNMSPEDSSIYLCSVAARGIEETQYFGPGTRLLVL.